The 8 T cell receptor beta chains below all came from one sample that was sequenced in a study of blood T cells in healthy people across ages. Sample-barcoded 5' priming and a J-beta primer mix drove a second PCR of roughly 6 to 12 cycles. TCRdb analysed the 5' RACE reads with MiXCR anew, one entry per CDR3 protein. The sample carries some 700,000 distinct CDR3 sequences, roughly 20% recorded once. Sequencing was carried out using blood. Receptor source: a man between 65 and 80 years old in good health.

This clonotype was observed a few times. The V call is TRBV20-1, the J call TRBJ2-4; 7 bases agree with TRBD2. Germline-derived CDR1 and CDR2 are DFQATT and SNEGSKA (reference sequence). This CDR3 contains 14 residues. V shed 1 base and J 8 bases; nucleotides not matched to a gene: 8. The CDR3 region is CSARVSGLADIQYF. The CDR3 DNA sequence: TGCAGTGCTAGAGTTAGCGGGCTGGCAGACATTCAGTACTTC.

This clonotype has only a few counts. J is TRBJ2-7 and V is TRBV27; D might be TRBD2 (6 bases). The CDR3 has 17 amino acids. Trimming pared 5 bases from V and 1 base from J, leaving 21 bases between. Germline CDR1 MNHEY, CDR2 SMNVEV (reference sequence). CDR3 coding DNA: TGTGCCAGCAGTCCTTCCCCGACTAGTGGGAGTTCCTACGAGCAGTACGTC. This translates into CASSPSPTSGSSYEQYV.

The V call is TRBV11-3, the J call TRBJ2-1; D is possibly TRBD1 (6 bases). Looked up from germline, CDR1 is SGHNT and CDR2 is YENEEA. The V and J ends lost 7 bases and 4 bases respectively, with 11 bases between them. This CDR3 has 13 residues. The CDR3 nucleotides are TGTGCCAGCAAAGTAGGGGGATACAATGAGCAGTTCTTC. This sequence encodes CASKVGGYNEQFF.

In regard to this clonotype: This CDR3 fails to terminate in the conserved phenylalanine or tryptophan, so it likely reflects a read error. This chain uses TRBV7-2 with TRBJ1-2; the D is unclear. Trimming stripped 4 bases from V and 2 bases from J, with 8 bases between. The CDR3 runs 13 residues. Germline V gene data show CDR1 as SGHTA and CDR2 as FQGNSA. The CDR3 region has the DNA TGTGCCAGCAGCTCAAGGCAGAACTATGGCTACACCCTC. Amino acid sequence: CASSSRQNYGYTL.

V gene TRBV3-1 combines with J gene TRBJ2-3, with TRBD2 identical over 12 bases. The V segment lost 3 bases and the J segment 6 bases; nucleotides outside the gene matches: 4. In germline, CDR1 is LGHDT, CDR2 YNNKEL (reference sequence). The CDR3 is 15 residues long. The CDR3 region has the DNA TGTGCCAGCAGCCAGACTAGCGGGAGTGTGGATACGCAGTATTTT. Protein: CASSQTSGSVDTQYF.

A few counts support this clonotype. DNA for the CDR3: TGTGCCAGCCGTTCAGGGCTCGATGAGCAGTTCTTC. This gives the protein CASRSGLDEQFF. The V and J genes are TRBV7-9 and TRBJ2-1, with a tentative D call TRBD1 (5 bases). Trimming shortened V by 8 bases and J by 8 bases, and 13 bases separated the two germline ends. The CDR3 extends over 12 amino acids. Germline CDR1 is SEHNR and CDR2 is FQNEAQ (reference sequence).

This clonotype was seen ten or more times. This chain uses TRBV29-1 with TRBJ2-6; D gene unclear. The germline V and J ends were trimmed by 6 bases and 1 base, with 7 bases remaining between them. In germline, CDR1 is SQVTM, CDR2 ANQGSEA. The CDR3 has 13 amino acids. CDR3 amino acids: CSVSGSGANVLTF. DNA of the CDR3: TGCAGCGTGTCCGGGTCTGGGGCCAACGTCCTGACTTTC.

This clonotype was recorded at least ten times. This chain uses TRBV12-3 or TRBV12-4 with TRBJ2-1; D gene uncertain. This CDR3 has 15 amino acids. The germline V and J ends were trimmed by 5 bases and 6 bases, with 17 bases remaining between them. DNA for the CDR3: TGTGCCAGCAGTAGCCAGAGCCTGTCGAGCAATGAGCAGTTCTTC. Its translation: CASSSQSLSSNEQFF.